A selection of T cell receptor beta chains follows, all from one sample in a study of T cell repertoires in ileal Crohn's disease. TCRdb's copy holds only in-frame clones and misses some; the assay was immunoSEQ multiplex PCR. Among about 12,000 clones listed, 80% to 85% were seen once. The material sequenced was ileal tissue. The receptors were sampled from an adult with Crohn's disease. CDR3s include the opening cysteine and the closing phenylalanine or tryptophan. D genes are given only for firm matches. Not all rows give a size; the values are once, few, many and, for expanded clones, a class.

j_gene,abundance,v_gene,d_gene,CDR3aa,CDR3nt
TRBJ1-3,-,TRBV21-1,-,CASSKAWYRGLTGNTIYF,TGTGCCAGCAGCAAAGCATGGTACAGGGGGCTGACTGGAAACACCATATATTTT
TRBJ1-1,-,TRBV5-4,-,CASSPQGTEKAFF,TGTGCCAGCAGCCCTCAAGGCACAGAGAAAGCTTTCTTT
TRBJ2-5,-,TRBV5-4,TRBD1,CASSGNGQGQETQYF,TGTGCCAGCAGCGGGAACGGACAGGGTCAAGAGACCCAGTACTTC
TRBJ2-5,-,TRBV11-3,-,CASSAAGPNQETQYF,TGTGCCAGCAGCGCCGCGGGGCCTAACCAAGAGACCCAGTACTTC
TRBJ1-2,-,TRBV9,TRBD1,CASSGEGAVGYTF,TGTGCCAGCTCCGGCGAGGGGGCGGTTGGCTACACCTTC
TRBJ1-1,-,TRBV29-1,TRBD1,CSVAQGVNTEAFF,TGCAGCGTAGCGCAGGGGGTCAACACTGAAGCTTTCTTT
TRBJ2-3,-,TRBV5-1,-,CASSLQGGTDTQYF,TGCGCCAGCAGCCTACAGGGTGGGACAGATACGCAGTATTTT
TRBJ2-4,once,TRBV5-6,-,CASSFREREYF,TGTGCCAGCAGCTTTCGGGAAAGGGAGTACTTC
TRBJ1-1,-,TRBV28,-,CASSLRAAGNKAFF,TGTGCCAGCAGTTTACGGGCGGCGGGAAATAAAGCTTTCTTT
TRBJ1-6,-,TRBV5-1,-,CASSLRTDNSPLHF,TGCGCCAGCAGCTTGCGAACAGATAATTCACCCCTCCACTTT
TRBJ2-7,-,TRBV4-1,-,CASSQDYGGRKYF,TGCGCCAGCAGCCAAGATTACGGGGGGCGCAAGTACTTC
TRBJ2-5,-,TRBV29-1,TRBD1,CSVDSGDRETQYF,TGCAGCGTTGATTCAGGGGACAGGGAGACCCAGTACTTC
TRBJ1-5,-,TRBV5-6,-,CASSLVDQPQHF,TGTGCCAGCAGCTTGGTAGATCAGCCCCAGCATTTT
TRBJ2-1,-,TRBV5-1,TRBD1,CASSRTGGTLNEQFF,TGCGCCAGCAGCCGGACAGGGGGCACCCTCAATGAGCAGTTCTTC
TRBJ2-7,-,TRBV10-1,-,CASSERLVGEQYF,TGCGCCAGCAGTGAACGACTAGTAGGCGAGCAGTACTTC
TRBJ2-5,-,TRBV5-1,-,CASSQFSGHQTQYF,TGCGCCAGCAGCCAATTTAGCGGTCACCAGACTCAGTACTTC
TRBJ2-7,-,TRBV6-1,TRBD2,CASSEGLAGVYEQYF,TGTGCCAGCAGTGAGGGACTAGCGGGAGTCTACGAGCAGTACTTC
TRBJ2-1,-,TRBV7-2,-,CASSLGGVAYNEQFF,TGTGCCAGCAGCTTAGGGGGGGTCGCCTACAATGAGCAGTTCTTC
TRBJ1-1,once,TRBV15,-,CATSFADGTEAFF,TGTGCCACCAGCTTTGCGGATGGCACTGAAGCTTTCTTT
TRBJ2-3,-,TRBV5-4,TRBD2,CASSLARGSTDTQYF,TGTGCCAGCAGCTTGGCGCGGGGGAGTACAGATACGCAGTATTTT
TRBJ2-1,few,TRBV29-1,-,CSVVVYSREQFF,TGCAGCGTTGTTGTCTATTCTCGAGAGCAGTTCTTC
TRBJ1-3,-,TRBV5-4,-,CASSSDRHSGNTIYF,TGTGCCAGCAGCTCAGACAGGCACTCTGGAAACACCATATATTTT
TRBJ2-2,-,TRBV11-2,-,CASSLSPNTGELFF,TGTGCCAGCAGCTTATCTCCGAACACCGGGGAGCTGTTTTTT
TRBJ2-7,-,TRBV7-9,TRBD1,CASSLDLGGQHYEQYF,TGTGCCAGCAGCTTGGACCTTGGGGGACAGCACTACGAGCAGTACTTC
TRBJ2-5,-,TRBV11-3,TRBD1,CASSLDRTGQGTQYF,TGTGCCAGCAGCTTAGACCGGACAGGCCAGGGGACCCAGTACTTC
TRBJ1-2,-,TRBV28,TRBD1,CASTLGGQLYGYTF,TGTGCCAGCACCCTCGGGGGACAGTTATATGGCTACACCTTC
TRBJ2-5,-,TRBV15,-,CATSRDRGGSETQYF,TGTGCCACCAGCAGAGATCGCGGAGGGTCCGAGACCCAGTACTTC
TRBJ2-7,-,TRBV5-1,TRBD2,CASSETIAGPSSYEQYF,TGCGCCAGCAGCGAGACAATAGCGGGACCAAGCTCCTACGAGCAGTACTTC
TRBJ2-7,-,TRBV11-2,TRBD2,CASRRVAGDNEQYF,TGTGCCAGCAGGAGGGTAGCGGGGGATAACGAGCAGTACTTC
TRBJ2-3,-,TRBV5-1,-,CASSLAASTSTDTQYF,TGCGCCAGCAGCTTGGCAGCGTCCACTAGCACAGATACGCAGTATTTT
TRBJ1-1,-,TRBV5-1,TRBD1,CASSSDRGTEAFF,TGCGCCAGCAGCTCGGACAGGGGCACTGAAGCTTTCTTT
TRBJ1-5,-,TRBV6-1,TRBD1,CASSETEGTGGQPQHF,TGTGCCAGCAGTGAAACGGAGGGGACAGGGGGTCAGCCCCAGCATTTT
TRBJ2-3,-,TRBV4-1,TRBD2,CASMPAAGGSTDTQYF,TGCGCCAGCATGCCAGCGGCGGGGGGGAGCACAGATACGCAGTATTTT
TRBJ1-1,-,TRBV2,-,CASVRHVANTEAFF,TGTGCCAGCGTTCGACACGTCGCGAACACTGAAGCTTTCTTT
TRBJ2-1,few,TRBV9,TRBD1,CASSDTGQGLNEQFF,TGTGCCAGCAGCGATACGGGACAGGGCCTTAATGAGCAGTTCTTC
TRBJ2-3,-,TRBV4-1,TRBD2,CASSEYTWTSGGADTQYF,TGCGCCAGCAGCGAATATACATGGACTAGCGGGGGGGCAGATACGCAGTATTTT
TRBJ2-5,-,TRBV6-1,-,CASTLTEDAGTQYF,TGTGCCAGCACCTTGACGGAGGATGCGGGGACCCAGTACTTC
TRBJ2-2,few,TRBV19,TRBD2,CATTNPSSGRRETGELFF,TGTGCCACCACGAATCCGTCTAGCGGGAGAAGAGAAACCGGGGAGCTGTTTTTT
TRBJ2-7,-,TRBV6-1,TRBD1,CASSVTGGGPYEQYF,TGTGCCAGCAGTGTGACAGGGGGGGGTCCCTACGAGCAGTACTTC
TRBJ2-7,-,TRBV5-1,-,CASSISIGPYEQYF,TGCGCCAGCTCCATTAGCATAGGCCCATACGAGCAGTACTTC
TRBJ2-7,-,TRBV7-8,TRBD1,CASSPQGPGLKQYF,TGTGCCAGCAGCCCACAGGGGCCTGGACTGAAGCAGTACTTC
TRBJ2-1,-,TRBV4-1,TRBD1,CASTQGQGFYNEQFF,TGCGCCAGCACCCAGGGACAGGGGTTTTACAATGAGCAGTTCTTC
TRBJ2-3,-,TRBV7-9,-,CASSPKTASTDTQYF,TGTGCCAGCAGCCCCAAGACAGCTAGCACAGATACGCAGTATTTT
TRBJ2-5,-,TRBV7-8,TRBD2,CASSLASSGAIGTQYF,TGTGCCAGCAGCTTAGCGTCTAGCGGGGCGATAGGGACCCAGTACTTC
TRBJ2-2,-,TRBV28,-,CASADSTGELFF,TGTGCCAGCGCCGACTCCACCGGGGAGCTGTTTTTT
TRBJ2-2,-,TRBV5-1,-,CASSMMAYTGELFF,TGCGCCAGCAGCATGATGGCCTACACCGGGGAGCTGTTTTTT
TRBJ2-2,-,TRBV18,-,CASSPQKLPTAGELFF,TGTGCCAGCTCACCTCAAAAACTCCCTACCGCCGGGGAGCTGTTTTTT
TRBJ2-2,-,TRBV10-3,TRBD2,CAISPSGRANTGELFF,TGTGCCATCAGCCCAAGCGGGAGAGCAAACACCGGGGAGCTGTTTTTT
TRBJ2-5,-,TRBV5-1,-,CASSQERAGETQYF,TGCGCCAGCAGCCAGGAACGGGCGGGGGAGACCCAGTACTTC
TRBJ1-1,-,TRBV6-1,-,CASWGGGGTEAFF,TGTGCCAGCTGGGGGGGCGGTGGCACTGAAGCTTTCTTT
TRBJ1-6,once,TRBV2,-,CASTPGRGNSPLHF,TGTGCCAGCACCCCGGGGAGGGGCAATTCACCCCTCCACTTT
TRBJ1-6,-,TRBV30,TRBD1,CAWAGTGDSPLHF,TGTGCCTGGGCCGGGACAGGAGATTCACCCCTCCACTTT
TRBJ1-1,-,TRBV9,-,CASSVGAFTEAFF,TGTGCCAGCAGCGTAGGGGCATTCACTGAAGCTTTCTTT
TRBJ1-2,-,TRBV13,TRBD1,CASSPTAGGPNTF,TGTGCCAGCAGCCCGACGGCAGGGGGTCCCAACACCTTC
TRBJ2-1,-,TRBV7-6,TRBD1,CASSSNRGFGVEQFF,TGTGCCAGCAGCTCAAACAGGGGGTTTGGAGTTGAGCAGTTCTTC
TRBJ2-7,few,TRBV2,-,CASRLVPHEQYF,TGTGCCAGCAGACTAGTTCCCCACGAGCAGTACTTC
TRBJ1-5,-,TRBV27,-,CASSSLGIGAAQPQHF,TGTGCCAGCAGTTCATTAGGGATAGGGGCGGCTCAGCCCCAGCATTTT
TRBJ2-5,-,TRBV12-5,-,CASVFRGAGGETQYF,TGTGCTAGTGTTTTTCGGGGGGCCGGGGGAGAGACCCAGTACTTC
TRBJ1-2,-,TRBV18,-,CASSQQGPAWGGYTF,TGTGCCAGCTCACAACAGGGACCGGCGTGGGGTGGCTACACCTTC